This T cell receptor (beta chain) was identified in a study of tumor-infiltrating lymphocytes in primary liver carcinoma. With 500 to 650 ng total RNA as template and a constant-region primer, TCR beta cDNA was made. Three nested multiplex PCR rounds, a slightly modified ARM-PCR method, built the TCR beta libraries. Use of TRBV1-TRBV30 forward primers with a C-beta reverse primer characterized the first two PCR rounds, which lasted about 11 cycles each. TCRdb itself ran the multiplex PCR reads through MiXCR, one entry per CDR3 protein. The table records about 48,000 distinct CDR3 sequences, about 73% of them present only once. Comment on this clonotype: A junction boundary mismatches the germline segment, possibly from a read error.

The germline CDR1 and CDR2 sequences are SGHAT and FQNNGV. The CDR3 has 14 amino acids. Scientists recovered RNA and DNA together from approximately 20-30 mg of unsorted bulk tissue. Surgeons resected the patients' primary liver carcinomas. The sequence was collected from a man aged 40-49 years with primary liver carcinoma and hepatitis B virus infection. This sequence joins TRBV11-2 and TRBJ2-5; D might be TRBD1 (6 bases). Input material: liver tumor tissue from sampling region 3. The subset: tumor region T3, left-lateral pole. CDR3 coding DNA: TGTGTCAGCAGCACGACGGGGACATTATTGTCCCAGTACTTC. Protein sequence: CVSSTTGTLLSQYF.